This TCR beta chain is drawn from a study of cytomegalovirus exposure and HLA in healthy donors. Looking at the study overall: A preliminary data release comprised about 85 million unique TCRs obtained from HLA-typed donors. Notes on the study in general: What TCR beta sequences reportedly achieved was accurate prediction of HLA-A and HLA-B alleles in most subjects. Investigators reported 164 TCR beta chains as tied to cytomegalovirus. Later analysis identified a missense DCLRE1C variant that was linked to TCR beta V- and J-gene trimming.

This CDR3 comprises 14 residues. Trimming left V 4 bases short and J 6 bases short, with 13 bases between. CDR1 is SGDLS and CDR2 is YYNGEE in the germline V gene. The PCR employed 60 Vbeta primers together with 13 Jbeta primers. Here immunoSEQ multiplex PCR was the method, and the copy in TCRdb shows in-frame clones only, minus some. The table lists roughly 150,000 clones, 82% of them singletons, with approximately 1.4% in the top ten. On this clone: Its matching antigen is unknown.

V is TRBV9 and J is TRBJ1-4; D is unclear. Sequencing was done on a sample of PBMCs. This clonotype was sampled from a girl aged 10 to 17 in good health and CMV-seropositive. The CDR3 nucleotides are TGTGCCAGCAGCCTTGAGGCCGGGGATGAAAAACTGTTTTTT. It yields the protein CASSLEAGDEKLFF.